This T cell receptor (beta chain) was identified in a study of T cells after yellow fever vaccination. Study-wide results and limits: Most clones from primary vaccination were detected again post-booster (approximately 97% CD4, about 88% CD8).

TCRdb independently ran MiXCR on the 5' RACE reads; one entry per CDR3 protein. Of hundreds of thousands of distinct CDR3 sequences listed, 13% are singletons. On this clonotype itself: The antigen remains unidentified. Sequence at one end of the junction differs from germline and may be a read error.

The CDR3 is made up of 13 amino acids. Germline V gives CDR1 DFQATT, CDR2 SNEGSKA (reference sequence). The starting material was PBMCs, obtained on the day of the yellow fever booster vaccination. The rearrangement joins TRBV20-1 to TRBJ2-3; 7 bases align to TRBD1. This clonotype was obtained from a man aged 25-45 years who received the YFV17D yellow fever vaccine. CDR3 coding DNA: TGCAGTGCTACCGGGACAGCGACAGACACGCAGTATTTT. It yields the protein CSATGTATDTQYF.